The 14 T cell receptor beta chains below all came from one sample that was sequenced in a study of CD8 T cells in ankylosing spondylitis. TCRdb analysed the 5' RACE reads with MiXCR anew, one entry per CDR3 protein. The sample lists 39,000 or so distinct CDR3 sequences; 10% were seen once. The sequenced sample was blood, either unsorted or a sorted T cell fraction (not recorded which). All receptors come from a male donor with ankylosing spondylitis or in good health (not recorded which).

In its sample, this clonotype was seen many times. CDR3 DNA: TGCGCCAGCAGCTTGGGCGAGGGGAACGGGGAGCAGTTCTTC. Amino acids: CASSLGEGNGEQFF. The genes are TRBV5-1 and TRBJ2-1, with D perhaps matching TRBD1 or TRBD2 (5 bases each). Germline V CDR1 and CDR2: SGHRS, YFSETQ. This CDR3 has 14 residues. Trimming stripped 0 bases from V and 10 bases from J, with 14 bases between.

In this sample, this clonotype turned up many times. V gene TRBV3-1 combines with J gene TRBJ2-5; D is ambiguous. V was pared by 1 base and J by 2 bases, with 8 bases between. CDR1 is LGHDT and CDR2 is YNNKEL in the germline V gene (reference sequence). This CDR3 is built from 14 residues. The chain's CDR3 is CASSQGQKQETQYF. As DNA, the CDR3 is TGTGCCAGCAGCCAAGGTCAGAAACAAGAGACCCAGTACTTC.

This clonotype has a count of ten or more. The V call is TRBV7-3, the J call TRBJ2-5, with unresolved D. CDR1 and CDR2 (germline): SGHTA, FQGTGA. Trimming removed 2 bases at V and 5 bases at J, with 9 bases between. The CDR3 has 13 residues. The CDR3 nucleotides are TGTGCCAGCAGCTTAGGGTTGGTGGAGACCCAGTACTTC. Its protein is CASSLGLVETQYF. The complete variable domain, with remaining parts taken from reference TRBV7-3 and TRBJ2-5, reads GAGVSQTPSNKVTEKGKYVELRCDPISGHTALYWYRQSLGQGPEFLIYFQGTGAADDSGLPNDRFFAVRPEGSVSTLKIQRTERGDSAVYLCASSLGLVETQYFGPGTRLLVL.

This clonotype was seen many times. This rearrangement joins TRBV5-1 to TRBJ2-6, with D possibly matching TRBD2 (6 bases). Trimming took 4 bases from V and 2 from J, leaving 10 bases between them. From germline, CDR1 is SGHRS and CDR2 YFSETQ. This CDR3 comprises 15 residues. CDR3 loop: CASSGGEPGANVLTF. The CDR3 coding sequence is TGCGCCAGCAGCGGAGGGGAACCTGGGGCCAACGTCCTGACTTTC. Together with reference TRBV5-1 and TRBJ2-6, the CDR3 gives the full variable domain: KAGVTQTPRYLIKTRGQQVTLSCSPISGHRSVSWYQQTPGQGLQFLFEYFSETQRNKGNFPGRFSGRQFSNSRSEMNVSTLELGDSALYLCASSGGEPGANVLTFGAGSRLTVL.

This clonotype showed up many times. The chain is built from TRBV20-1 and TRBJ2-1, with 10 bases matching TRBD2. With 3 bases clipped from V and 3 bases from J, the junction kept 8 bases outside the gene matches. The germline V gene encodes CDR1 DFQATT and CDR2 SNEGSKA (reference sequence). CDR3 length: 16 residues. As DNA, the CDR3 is TGCAGTGCTAGGATCCTAGCGGGAGCTAGCTACAATGAGCAGTTCTTC. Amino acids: CSARILAGASYNEQFF.

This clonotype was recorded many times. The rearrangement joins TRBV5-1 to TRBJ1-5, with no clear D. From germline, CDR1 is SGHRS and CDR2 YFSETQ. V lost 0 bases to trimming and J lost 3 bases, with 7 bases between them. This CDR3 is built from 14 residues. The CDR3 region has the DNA TGCGCCAGCAGCTTGGGTAGCCTCAATCAGCCCCAGCATTTT. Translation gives CASSLGSLNQPQHF.

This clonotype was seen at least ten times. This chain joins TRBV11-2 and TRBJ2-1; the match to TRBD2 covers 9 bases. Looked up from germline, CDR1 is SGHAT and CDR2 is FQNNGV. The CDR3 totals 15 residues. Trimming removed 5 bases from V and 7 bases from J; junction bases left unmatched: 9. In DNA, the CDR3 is TGTGCCAGCAGCCCGGTGGCGGGAGGGGGGAATGAGCAGTTCTTC. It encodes CASSPVAGGGNEQFF. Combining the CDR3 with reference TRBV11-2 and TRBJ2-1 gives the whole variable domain EAGVAQSPRYKIIEKRQSVAFWCNPISGHATLYWYQQILGQGPKLLIQFQNNGVVDDSQLPKDRFSAERLKGVDSTLKIQPAKLEDSAVYLCASSPVAGGGNEQFFGPGTRLTVL.

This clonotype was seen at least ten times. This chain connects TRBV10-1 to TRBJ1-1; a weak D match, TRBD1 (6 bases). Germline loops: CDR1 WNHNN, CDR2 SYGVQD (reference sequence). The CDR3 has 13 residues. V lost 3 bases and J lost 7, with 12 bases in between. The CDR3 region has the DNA TGCGCCAGCAGTGATGTCGGACAGAATGAAGCTTTCTTT. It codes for CASSDVGQNEAFF.

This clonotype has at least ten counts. The CDR3, as DNA: TGTGCCAGCAGTTTCCCGGAGAAATATTCACCCCTCCACTTT. Translated, it gives CASSFPEKYSPLHF. The chain employs TRBV28 and TRBJ1-6; D remains unclear. Germline V gene data show CDR1 as MDHEN and CDR2 as SYDVKM. The CDR3 runs 14 residues. The V end lost 3 bases, the J end lost 8 bases, and 11 bases lay between the germline ends.

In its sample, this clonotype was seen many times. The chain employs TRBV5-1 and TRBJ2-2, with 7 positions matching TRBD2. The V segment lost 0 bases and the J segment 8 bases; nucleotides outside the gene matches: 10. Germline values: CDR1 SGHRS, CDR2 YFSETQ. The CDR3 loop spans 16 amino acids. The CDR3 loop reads CASSLGTSVASGELFF. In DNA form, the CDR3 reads TGCGCCAGCAGCTTGGGGACTAGTGTGGCATCGGGGGAGCTGTTTTTT. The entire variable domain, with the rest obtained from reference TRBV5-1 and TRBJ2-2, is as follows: KAGVTQTPRYLIKTRGQQVTLSCSPISGHRSVSWYQQTPGQGLQFLFEYFSETQRNKGNFPGRFSGRQFSNSRSEMNVSTLELGDSALYLCASSLGTSVASGELFFGEGSRLTVL.

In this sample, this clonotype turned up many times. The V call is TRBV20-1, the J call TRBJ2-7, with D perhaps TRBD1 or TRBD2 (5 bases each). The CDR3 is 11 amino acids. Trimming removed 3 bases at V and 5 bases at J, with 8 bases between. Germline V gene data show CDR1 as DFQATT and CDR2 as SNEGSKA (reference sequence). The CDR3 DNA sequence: TGCAGTGCTAGGGGGGTTGACGAGCAGTACTTC. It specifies CSARGVDEQYF.

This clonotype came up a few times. CDR3 in amino acids: CASSYGQGPYEQYF. DNA for the CDR3: TGCGCCAGCAGCTACGGACAGGGGCCCTACGAGCAGTACTTC. The rearrangement uses TRBV5-1 and TRBJ2-7, with TRBD1 matching 9 bases. With V trimmed by 3 bases and J by 2 bases, 3 bases remained unmatched. CDR1 is SGHRS and CDR2 is YFSETQ in the germline V gene. The CDR3 totals 14 residues.

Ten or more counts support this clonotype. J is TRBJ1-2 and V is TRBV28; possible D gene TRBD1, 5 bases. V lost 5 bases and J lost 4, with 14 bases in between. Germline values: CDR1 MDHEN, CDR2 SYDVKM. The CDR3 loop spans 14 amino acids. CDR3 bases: TGTGCCAGCAGTGGGTCGGGGGTCGGCTATGGCTACACCTTC. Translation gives CASSGSGVGYGYTF.

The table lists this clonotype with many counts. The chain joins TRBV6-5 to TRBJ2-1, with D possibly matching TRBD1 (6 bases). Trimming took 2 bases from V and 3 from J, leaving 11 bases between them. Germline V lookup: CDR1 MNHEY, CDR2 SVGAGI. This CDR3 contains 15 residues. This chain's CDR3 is CASSYVGAGYNEQFF. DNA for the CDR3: TGTGCCAGCAGTTACGTGGGGGCGGGCTACAATGAGCAGTTCTTC.